This T cell receptor (beta chain) was observed in a study of monozygotic twins with inflammatory bowel disease. There are 14 residues in the CDR3. The germline V gene encodes CDR1 SGHTA and CDR2 FQGNSA. Researchers isolated total RNA from whole blood without sorting T cells. Each TCR library used about 3,200 ng of total RNA. Template switching added UMIs carrying a 6-nucleotide sample barcode. From the 5' RACE reads, TCRdb lists one entry per CDR3 protein and no DNA. The repertoire table contains under 130,000 distinct CDR3 sequences. The sample consisted of blood. This sequence was found in a human donor with ulcerative colitis or Crohn's disease, or a healthy co-twin of an affected twin (not recorded which). This chain connects TRBV7-2 to TRBJ2-7; TCRdb outputs TRBD2, but without DNA this stays unchecked. CDR3: CASSLFREGYEQYF. Full variable domain (remainder filled in from reference TRBV7-2 and TRBJ2-7): GAGVSQSPSNKVTEKGKDVELRCDPISGHTALYWYRQSLGQGLEFLIYFQGNSAPDKSGLPSDRFSAERTGGSVSTLTIQRTQQEDSAVYLCASSLFREGYEQYFGPGTRLTVT.